This passage covers 9 T cell receptor beta chains from one sample sequenced in a study of T cell changes during pregnancy in multiple sclerosis. Assay: immunoSEQ multiplex PCR; the TCRdb copy retains only in-frame clones and omits some. The sample has about 39,000 clones; around 92% are singletons. This specimen consisted of CD4+ T cells from peripheral blood mononuclear cells, obtained after pregnancy. The source is a female donor with multiple sclerosis, enrolled in a pregnancy study.

The genes are TRBV9 and TRBJ2-3; tentatively, D is TRBD1 (6 bases). V gave up 4 bases and J gave up 1 base, with 16 bases separating them. The CDR3 sequence is 16 residues long. The V gene's germline CDR1 is SGDLS and CDR2 YYNGEE. CDR3 nucleotides: TGTGCCAGCAGCCCAGCAGGGGCAACTCGCACAGATACGCAGTATTTT. Translation gives CASSPAGATRTDTQYF.

The chain links TRBV18 to TRBJ1-1; TRBD1 is a possible D gene (5 bases). Germline V gene lookup returns CDR1 KGHSH and CDR2 LQKENI. This CDR3 contains 16 residues. The V end lost 2 bases, the J end lost 1 base, and 14 bases lay between the germline ends. For the CDR3, the DNA is TGTGCCAGCTCACCAGGGGCCCACAATACGAACACTGAAGCTTTCTTT. Protein: CASSPGAHNTNTEAFF.

J is TRBJ1-5 and V is TRBV6-1, with a tentative D call TRBD1 (6 bases). Germline loops: CDR1 MNHNS, CDR2 SASEGT. CDR3 length equals 15 residues. The ends were cut back, 7 bases at V and 0 bases at J, with 13 bases in the middle. As DNA, the CDR3 is TGTGCCAGCACTCCAGGGGCCTCTAGCAATCAGCCCCAGCATTTT. This codes for CASTPGASSNQPQHF.

The chain carries TRBV29-1 and TRBJ1-1; no firm D call. The CDR3 has 17 residues. V was cut by 0 bases and J by 5 bases, with 22 bases left in between. The germline CDR1 and CDR2 sequences are SQVTM and ANQGSEA. The CDR3 DNA reads as TGCAGCGTTGAAGATCCGAGGGCGTACAGACCGGGGACTGAAGCTTTCTTT. Translated: CSVEDPRAYRPGTEAFF. The entire variable domain, with the rest obtained from reference TRBV29-1 and TRBJ1-1, is as follows: SAVISQKPSRDICQRGTSLTIQCQVDSQVTMMFWYRQQPGQSLTLIATANQGSEATYESGFVIDKFPISRPNLTFSTLTVSNMSPEDSSIYLCSVEDPRAYRPGTEAFFGQGTRLTVV.

The gene calls are TRBV5-4 and TRBJ2-1; maybe TRBD2 (6 bases). Trimming cost V 5 bases and J 15 bases, with 24 bases left between them. Germline-derived CDR1 and CDR2 are SGHNT and YYREEE (reference sequence). This CDR3 region has 14 residues. The CDR3 region has the DNA TGTGCCAGCAGTTTGACGGTAGACGGAGGGCGTCGGTTCTTC. As protein: CASSLTVDGGRRFF. Supplemented by reference TRBV5-4 and TRBJ2-1, the full variable domain reads ETGVTQSPTHLIKTRGQQVTLRCSSQSGHNTVSWYQQALGQGPQFIFQYYREEENGRGNFPPRFSGLQFPNYSSELNVNALELDDSALYLCASSLTVDGGRRFFGPGTRLTVL.

CDR3 nucleotide sequence: TGTGCCAGCAGCGGCGGGGGCCGGAACACCGGGGAGCTGTTTTTT. Its translation is CASSGGGRNTGELFF. The chain employs TRBV9 and TRBJ2-2, with D tentatively TRBD2 (7 bases). The CDR3 runs 15 residues. V lost 3 bases, J lost 1 base, and 10 bases lay in between. Germline values: CDR1 SGDLS, CDR2 YYNGEE.

The CDR3 coding sequence is TGCGCCAGCAGCTTGTGGGGAGAGGGCTCCTACAATGAGCAGTTCTTC. This translates into CASSLWGEGSYNEQFF. V and J are TRBV5-1 and TRBJ2-1; the D gene is possibly TRBD2 (5 bases). CDR1 is SGHRS, CDR2 YFSETQ, per germline. V lost 1 base and J lost 0, with 11 bases in between. The CDR3 has 16 residues.

The chain joins TRBV5-1 to TRBJ1-2, with D tentatively TRBD1 (6 bases). The germline V gene encodes CDR1 SGHRS and CDR2 YFSETQ. V was cut by 2 bases and J by 2 bases, with 16 bases left in between. The CDR3 contains 16 residues. CDR3 sequence: CASSFFGQPTNYGYTF. The DNA of the CDR3 is TGCGCCAGCAGCTTCTTCGGACAGCCTACAAACTATGGCTACACCTTC.

J is TRBJ2-1 and V is TRBV6-4; the match to TRBD2 covers 8 bases. J gave up 2 bases and V 3 bases, and 6 bases lay outside the gene matches. CDR1 and CDR2 (germline): MRHNA, SNTAGT. The length of the CDR3 is 16 residues. The CDR3 loop reads CASSEVTSGPYNEQFF. The CDR3 DNA sequence: TGTGCCAGCAGTGAAGTCACTAGCGGACCCTACAATGAGCAGTTCTTC.